This T cell receptor (beta chain) derives from a study of cytomegalovirus exposure and HLA in healthy donors (dated by TCRdb to about 2017). Concerning the study at large: An earlier analysis of some 500 of the donors reported 250 to 350 Gb of sequence data and 117 million unique TCR beta sequences from around 200 million T cells. About 310 gigabases of sequencing data and tens of millions of unique TCR sequences were included in an early release covering 550 to 800 HLA-typed donors. Of the 300 to 450 genotyped donors, 65% to 90% were placed in the genetic ancestry cluster associated with self-reported Caucasian donors. The study aimed to test whether signatures of past pathogen exposure could be identified by cataloging public T cell receptors. The T cell repertoires of 666 subjects were profiled by immunosequencing and related to cytomegalovirus serostatus. A separate validation cohort of 90 to 150 different subjects was used in addition to the approximately 670-subject first cohort. To predict cytomegalovirus infection status, the study brought together high-throughput TCR immunosequencing, statistical association of individual TCRs with disease status, and machine learning. A later analysis re-analyzed previously published TCR beta repertoires from 650 to 800 donors and added high-resolution HLA genotyping to study TCR occurrence patterns. Rather than drawing on any new phenotypic data, the later analysis identified candidate immune exposures from TCR beta sequences and the way those sequences occurred across donors. An earlier analysis of around 640 of the donors used high-throughput TCR beta sequencing to judge whether each TCR beta V gene segment behaved as functional or pseudogenic. Donor age, sex, ethnicity and CMV serostatus were compiled alongside the repertoire data. Genome-wide SNP genotypes for about three fifths of the roughly 670 donors were used in a later genetic analysis, which treated that subset as a discovery cohort. Every discovery cohort repertoire had been produced on one sequencing platform. Both class I and class II loci were covered by HLA typing, at four-digit resolution. Typing coverage varied by locus: roughly 629-630 donors for A, B, C, DRB1 and DQB1; approximately 560 for DQA1; approximately 610 for DPA1; about 450 for DPB1. About 5 DR-DQ haplotypes were handled as single units for association and clustering, since linkage in the cohort was strong. Among around 400 genotyped donors of the cohort, an average of around 250,000 unique TCR beta nucleotide sequences was sequenced per donor, of which about 19% were non-productive.

As to this clone: Its antigen remains undetermined. No quality values exist for individual bases; no much larger clone is one base distant.

At the junction V is shortened by 5 bases and J by 8 bases, with 9 bases in between. The germline V gene provides CDR1 LGHNT and CDR2 FRNRAP. The CDR3 spans 11 residues, from the cysteine through the phenylalanine. Kept here is only the CDR3 DNA, which spans 33 bases and is read in frame from base 1. The cohort consisted of 650 to 850 healthy bone marrow donors. At the time of sampling, all cohort members were nominally healthy, though unrecorded immune exposures were likely present. The donor was CMV seropositive and was included in the group of some 290 seropositive cohort members. Every donor gave a peripheral blood sample, and the peripheral blood mononuclear cells from that sample were used for TCR beta sequencing. Genomic DNA was extracted from the blood cell samples with the Qiagen DNeasy Blood Extraction Kit. The receptor library was made with the immunoSEQ multiplex PCR assay. For the multiplex PCR, a mixture combining 60 forward primers for TCR Vbeta segments and 13 reverse primers for TCR Jbeta segments was used. The CDR3 region of rearranged TCR beta genes was amplified from genomic DNA with a multiplex PCR assay. Amplified TCR beta libraries were sequenced as 87-base-pair reads on the Illumina HiSeq System. In the original analysis: A later analysis tallied roughly 76 million unique TCR beta chains across the 660 or so repertoires, and about 12 million of those chains were shared by two or more donors. A nearest-neighbor algorithm error-corrected the raw reads and collapsed the reads into unique sequences, merging closely related sequences to remove PCR and sequencing errors. V, D and J gene segments were assigned by aligning CDR3 sequences to IMGT reference sequences. For a sequence to be retained, a match of at least six nucleotides to both a V gene segment and a J gene segment was required. Rearrangements were called productive when the CDR3 lacked stop codons and stayed in frame with V and J; all others were non-productive. CDR3 was defined according to IMGT convention as the region running from the second conserved V-encoded cysteine to the conserved J-encoded phenylalanine. The earlier analysis of approximately 590 of the donors excluded any sequence lacking an unambiguous match to a single V gene segment. In an earlier analysis of some 590 of the donors, V segments were called functional above 56.7% productive rearrangements and were called segregating when the between-donor standard deviation exceeded 5%. To diagnose cytomegalovirus status from the catalog of TCR beta chain sequences, a statistical classification framework was built. In a later analysis, TCR nucleotide sequences were compared against IMGT/GENE-DB human TR gene sequences so that V and J genes could be assigned. In a later analysis, CDR3 sequences and most-parsimonious VDJ recombination scenarios were assigned using the TCRdist pipeline. In a later analysis, every TCR beta chain was defined by the combination of its CDR3 amino acid sequence and its V-gene family, and reads without a unique V-gene family were dropped. As a way to deal with suspected cross-contamination and a sequencing artifact, a later analysis dropped under 600 nucleotide sequences that were highly shared and had low generation probability. In a later analysis, a clonal expansion index for each public chain was calculated from normalized within-repertoire ranks of inferred template counts. In a later analysis, generation probabilities were computed with a VDJ recombination model fitted to out-of-frame rearrangements, and the resulting probabilities were checked against IGoR. Hypergeometric tests were used in a later analysis to score TCR-TCR, TCR-HLA and TCR-CMV co-occurrence, with a repertoire-size bias correction applied to the TCR pairs. In a later analysis, false discovery rates were estimated by permuting HLA or CMV assignments 20 times. A later analysis grouped co-occurring TCRs with DBSCAN, adding TCRdist sequence similarity when clustering within HLA-allele-positive subsets. Repertoires with fewer than 30,000 or more than 120,000 public chains, plus five repertoires with anomalous nucleotide sharing, were excluded from co-occurrence clustering. Held by TCRdb, this immuneACCESS table contains in-frame sequences only and omits some clones. Under half of the omission traces to an unresolved V gene where checked; the cause of the rest is unknown. V, J and clone size reflect that table, while D and trimming were determined from the DNA. For this sample the table gives about 69,000 clones, of which roughly 74% were detected only once. The leading ten clones occupy about a fifth of the sample.

The research as a whole found: Specific HLA alleles were associated with over 15,000 TCR beta sequences at a false discovery rate of 0.05 in a later analysis. A further reported finding was that TCR beta sequences accurately predicted the HLA-A and HLA-B alleles for most subjects in the first cohort. The 87-base-pair reads could not distinguish some IMGT-functional V segments, including TRBV6-2 and TRBV6-3, so those segments were excluded. A group of highly shared sequence variants was considered likely to be a technical artifact of the sequencing pipeline. In a later analysis, the rate of TCR association differed among HLA loci, with DRB1 alleles having the most associated TCRs and HLA-C alleles having the fewest. In a later genetic analysis, a missense DCLRE1C variant was associated with V-gene and J-gene trimming of TCR beta chains, and the association was replicated in an independent cohort. The only immune exposure information available for the cohort was CMV serostatus. The study listed 164 TCR beta chains as associated with cytomegalovirus. In a later genetic analysis, fewer N-insertions in productive TCRs were reported among donors in an Asian-associated ancestry cluster than the approximately 630-donor mean. An earlier analysis of approximately 600 of the donors showed that most TCR beta V segments appeared in productive rearrangements either about 87% or about 30% of the time, which broadly matched IMGT annotations. Cytomegalovirus status was reported to be diagnosed by the classifier with high specificity and sensitivity in both the original and validation cohorts. A few of the identified cytomegalovirus-associated TCR beta chains were confirmed in vitro to be specific for cytomegalovirus antigens. Several of the top co-occurrence clusters appeared to be linked to parvovirus B19, influenza, CMV and Epstein-Barr virus, according to a later analysis. Roughly uniform sequencing depth across donors was assumed in presence/absence analyses, although this assumption may not hold. Across donors, most TCR sequences were observed very rarely, whereas some public TCRs were present in many individuals. It was suggested by the authors that the approach could potentially be generalized to other disease states and immunological phenotypes. A later analysis found that HLA-associated TCR beta chains were more clonally expanded and had lower generation probabilities than equally common non-associated chains. According to a later analysis, most CMV-associated TCR beta chains appeared to be HLA-restricted, and the HLA associations seemed to be driven largely by CMV exposure. When HLA alleles, especially DR and DQ, strongly co-occurred, attributing TCR associations to individual alleles was difficult. Because HLA typing was missing for some donors at each locus, association tests included only the typed subset. Seventeen rarely observed V segments, including chromosome 9 orphons, were excluded from the earlier analysis of about 500 of the donors because counts were too low. Correlated functional status among segregating V segments might reflect linkage disequilibrium, but an unknown experimental factor could not be ruled out. Only TCR beta chains were sequenced in this cohort, and the absence of alpha or paired-chain data limited detectable features.

This sequence was found in a woman aged 25 to 45 in good health and CMV-seropositive. Recombination linked TRBV12-5 to TRBJ1-1; the D gene is unclear. Sequenced: PBMCs. The CDR3 protein is CASGVGREAFF. The DNA sequence is given as TGTGCTAGTGGTGTGGGCAGAGAAGCTTTCTTT.